Sequencing of this T cell receptor beta chain was carried out in a study of CD8 T cell repertoires and HIV-1 epitope variants. Study-level background: Controls were a CMV, EBV and flu pool, Ebola AY9, and no peptide. Tested: three Gag epitope families, Nef HW9 and YT9. Findings and limits, study-wide: Beta chains alone show antigen proliferation, not cytokine profile or function.

A note on this clone: No antigen is known for it.

The CDR3 is 17 amino acids. Trimming took 0 bases from V and 2 from J; bases not matched to a gene: 4. Germline V gene lookup returns CDR1 MGHRA and CDR2 YSYEKL. Libraries were prepared by immunoSEQ multiplex PCR; TCRdb keeps only in-frame clonotypes and omits some of them. The sample contains approximately 5,000 clones, 55% to 80% of which appear only once. The TCR comes from a male donor with HIV. Sequences were obtained from cultured CD8+ T cells derived from PBMCs. This chain links TRBV4-1 with TRBJ2-3; TRBD1 matches 11 bases. As DNA, the CDR3 is TGCGCCAGCAGCCAAGAGGGGGACAGGGGGTACACAGATACGCAGTATTTT. It translates to CASSQEGDRGYTDTQYF.